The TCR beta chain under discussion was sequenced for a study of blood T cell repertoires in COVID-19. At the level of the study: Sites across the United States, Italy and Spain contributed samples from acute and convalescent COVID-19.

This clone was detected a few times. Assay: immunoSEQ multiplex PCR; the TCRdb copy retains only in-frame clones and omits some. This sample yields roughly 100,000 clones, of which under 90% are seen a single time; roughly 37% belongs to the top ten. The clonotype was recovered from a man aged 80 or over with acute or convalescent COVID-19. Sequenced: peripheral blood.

The CDR3 sequence: CASSEVGRGNQPQHF. The CDR3 DNA reads as TGTGCCAGCAGTGAAGTTGGGCGAGGGAATCAGCCCCAGCATTTT. The V gene is TRBV6-1, the J gene TRBJ1-5; D ambiguous. This CDR3 region has 15 residues. Per germline, CDR1 MNHNS and CDR2 SASEGT. Trimming cost V 1 base and J 4 bases, with 11 bases left between them.